This T cell receptor (beta chain) was recovered during a study of T cell responses to AZD1222 COVID-19 vaccine. Regarding the study as a whole: Spike-specific TCR repertoires showed rising breadth and depth after two AZD1222 doses. White British ancestry dominated among donors, who included more females, and clonal diversity was possibly underestimated. Just a handful of AZD1222 recipients were seropositive at baseline. Regions left unmutated in variants are reportedly the target of nearly half of spike-specific TCRs.

This table comes from immunoSEQ multiplex PCR, and its TCRdb copy is limited to in-frame clones, with some not included. The sample carries 140,000 or so clones, around 90% recorded once. About this clone itself: The antigen is unknown.

This receptor was identified in an adult who received the AZD1222 COVID-19 vaccine. The specimen comprised peripheral blood, sampled 28 days after the second AZD1222 dose.

DNA for the CDR3: TGTGCCAGCAGCTTAGGGGGGGCTAGATGGGACATTCAGTACTTC. Amino acids: CASSLGGARWDIQYF. The chain carries TRBV7-2 and TRBJ2-4; D may correspond to TRBD1 or TRBD2 (6 bases each). V was trimmed by 1 base and J by 8 bases, leaving 15 bases between them. The germline V gene encodes CDR1 SGHTA and CDR2 FQGNSA. This CDR3 spans 15 amino acids.